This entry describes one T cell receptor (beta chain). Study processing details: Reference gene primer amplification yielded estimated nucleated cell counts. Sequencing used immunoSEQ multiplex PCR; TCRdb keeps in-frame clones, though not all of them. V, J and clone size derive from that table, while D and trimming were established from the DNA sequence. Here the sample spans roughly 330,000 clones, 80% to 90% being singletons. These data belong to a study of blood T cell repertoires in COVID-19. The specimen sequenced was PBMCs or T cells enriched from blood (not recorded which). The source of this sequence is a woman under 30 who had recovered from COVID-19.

The chain's CDR3 is CASSKGARPSQVGGFYEQYF. The CDR3 DNA is TGTGCCAGCAGCAAAGGGGCCAGACCCTCTCAAGTCGGAGGTTTCTACGAGCAGTACTTC. The chain couples TRBV21-1 to TRBJ2-7; the D call in the table, TRBD2, was not verified against the DNA. TRBV21-1 has pseudogene status. The CDR3 has 20 residues.